This T cell receptor (beta chain) was observed in a study of cytotoxic CD8 clonotypes in ibrutinib-treated CLL. Method: immunoSEQ multiplex PCR; TCRdb's copy keeps in-frame clones and lacks some. There are about 63,000 clones in the sample; around 68% occur only once, and 35% to 55% lies in the top ten. V was cut by 1 base and J by 7 bases, with 7 bases left in between. The CDR3 sequence is 11 residues long. Germline lookup yields CDR1 GTSNPN and CDR2 SVGIG (reference sequence). The sequence was obtained from a human donor with chronic lymphocytic leukemia. This sequence joins TRBV30 and TRBJ2-5; no clear D. The sequencing here drew on PBMCs, taken after 12 months of ibrutinib treatment. CDR3 region: CAWSAPGTQYF. The CDR3 coding sequence is TGTGCCTGGAGTGCACCGGGGACCCAGTACTTC.